This TCR beta chain was retrieved from a study of shared clonotypes between healthy human individuals. In the case of this clone: What it binds is unknown.

This CDR3 spans 13 amino acids. Trimming shortened V by 2 bases and J by 0 bases, and 5 bases separated the two germline ends. The germline CDR1 and CDR2 sequences are SGHRS and YFSETQ. General study findings and limits: With several donors compared, about 5.2% of naive CD4 clonotypes were shared. Clonotypes shared by all four donors outscored non-shared clonotypes in generation probability.

Deep-level assay runs were performed. Replicate PCRs from sorted subsets contained about 0.2 ug DNA, which is some 32,000 T cell genomes. TCRdb keeps only in-frame clones here, not all; method: immunoSEQ multiplex PCR. Of approximately 2,300,000 clones in the sample, 85% to 95% were seen once. The rearrangement uses TRBV5-1 and TRBJ1-1, with D uncertain. This receptor was taken from a man aged 18 to 30 in good health. Some clones in this sample may be carry-over from other donors' samples. The sequencing sample was made of naive CD4+ T cells from PBMCs. The subset is: CD45RA+ positively selected. CDR3 sequence: CASSFSMNTEAFF. The DNA for the CDR3 is TGCGCCAGCAGCTTTAGTATGAACACTGAAGCTTTCTTT.